This is a list of T cell receptor beta chains from one sample in a study of cytomegalovirus exposure and HLA in healthy donors. Libraries were prepared by immunoSEQ multiplex PCR; TCRdb keeps only in-frame clonotypes and omits some of them. Here the sample spans about 130,000 clones, roughly 85% being singletons. What was sequenced was PBMCs. The receptors originated from a woman aged 40 to 55 in good health and CMV-seropositive. The CDR3 runs from the conserved cysteine through the conserved F or W. D genes are given only for firm matches. Not all rows give a size; the values are once, few, many and, for expanded clones, a class.

.	TRBD1	TRBV28	TRBJ2-7	CASSPGQSYEQYF	TGTGCCAGCAGCCCGGGACAGTCCTACGAGCAGTACTTC
.	TRBD2	TRBV11-2	TRBJ2-1	CASSLQGLANYNEQFF	TGTGCCAGCAGCTTACAGGGACTAGCGAACTACAATGAGCAGTTCTTC
.	TRBD2	TRBV7-2	TRBJ2-7	CASSPGLAGIEQYF	TGTGCCAGCAGCCCGGGACTAGCGGGAATCGAGCAGTACTTC
.	TRBD2	TRBV7-2	TRBJ2-7	CASSLAPLSGTYEQYF	TGTGCCAGCAGCTTAGCCCCACTTAGCGGGACCTACGAGCAGTACTTC
.	.	TRBV4-1	TRBJ1-6	CASSQGQDNSPLHF	TGCGCCAGCAGCCAAGGACAGGATAATTCACCCCTCCACTTT
.	TRBD2	TRBV4-2	TRBJ2-4	CASSQGGGLAGIAKNIQYF	TGTGCCAGCAGCCAAGGGGGTGGACTAGCGGGCATAGCCAAAAACATTCAGTACTTC
.	.	TRBV6-1	TRBJ2-7	CASSEREYEQYF	TGTGCCAGCAGTGAGAGGGAATACGAGCAGTACTTC
.	TRBD2	TRBV7-2	TRBJ2-7	CASSFKPSGRAQYEQYF	TGTGCCAGCAGCTTTAAACCTAGCGGGAGGGCCCAGTACGAGCAGTACTTC
.	TRBD1	TRBV27	TRBJ2-3	CASSLGGTGRADTQYF	TGTGCCAGCAGTTTAGGCGGGACAGGGCGGGCAGATACGCAGTATTTT
once	.	TRBV5-1	TRBJ2-1	CASSLVMGQKGEQFF	TGCGCCAGCAGCTTGGTAATGGGACAAAAGGGTGAGCAGTTCTTC
.	TRBD1	TRBV7-9	TRBJ1-2	CASSPTGGNYGYTF	TGTGCCAGCAGCCCGACAGGGGGAAACTATGGCTACACCTTC
.	.	TRBV30	TRBJ1-1	CAWSPGGPGDTEAFF	TGTGCCTGGAGTCCAGGAGGCCCGGGGGACACTGAAGCTTTCTTT
.	.	TRBV27	TRBJ1-1	CASSDSLNTEAFF	TGTGCCAGCAGTGACAGTTTGAACACTGAAGCTTTCTTT
once	TRBD1	TRBV4-1	TRBJ1-4	CASSQEGQGVEKLFF	TGCGCCAGCAGCCAGGAGGGACAGGGGGTTGAAAAACTGTTTTTT
.	TRBD1	TRBV19	TRBJ2-5	CASSRFRDRKKETQYF	TGTGCCAGTAGCAGATTCCGGGACAGGAAGAAAGAGACCCAGTACTTC
.	.	TRBV12-2	TRBJ2-1	CASRLVRLAGGEYNEQFF	TGTGCAAGTCGCTTAGTGCGGTTAGCGGGAGGGGAATACAATGAGCAGTTCTTC
.	.	TRBV9	TRBJ2-2	CASSVGAGTGELFF	TGTGCCAGCAGCGTAGGGGCGGGGACCGGGGAGCTGTTTTTT
.	.	TRBV4-2	TRBJ1-1	CASSRTGVNTEAFF	TGTGCCAGCAGCCGGACGGGGGTGAACACTGAAGCTTTCTTT
.	TRBD1	TRBV7-2	TRBJ2-7	CASSLVRGHSYEQYF	TGTGCCAGCAGCTTAGTTAGGGGGCACTCCTACGAGCAGTACTTC
.	.	TRBV12-5	TRBJ2-1	CASGLELISPYNEQFF	TGTGCTAGTGGTTTGGAGTTGATCAGTCCATACAATGAGCAGTTCTTC
.	.	TRBV2	TRBJ2-5	CASLGPGHFQETQYF	TGTGCCAGCCTAGGACCGGGACACTTTCAAGAGACCCAGTACTTC
.	TRBD1	TRBV6-5	TRBJ1-2	CASRSGQGDGYTF	TGTGCCAGCAGAAGTGGACAGGGAGATGGCTACACCTTC
.	.	TRBV7-9	TRBJ2-7	CASSLLPAATYEQYF	TGTGCCAGCAGCCTCCTCCCAGCGGCCACCTACGAGCAGTACTTC
.	.	TRBV5-1	TRBJ2-1	CASSLRDRQQFF	TGCGCCAGCAGCTTAAGAGACAGACAGCAGTTCTTC
.	.	TRBV6-1	TRBJ1-4	CASSESELEKLFF	TGTGCCAGCAGTGAATCCGAGCTAGAAAAACTGTTTTTT
.	TRBD1	TRBV5-1	TRBJ2-7	CASSLTNQGARLF	TGCGCCAGCAGCTTGACAAATCAGGGGGCCCGTTTATTC
.	.	TRBV28	TRBJ1-4	CASSSPGEKLFF	TGTGCCAGCAGCTCTCCGGGGGAAAAACTGTTTTTT
few	TRBD2	TRBV9	TRBJ2-3	CASSTRTSVGTDTQYF	TGTGCCAGCAGCACCCGGACTAGTGTGGGCACAGATACGCAGTATTTT
.	.	TRBV4-3	TRBJ2-6	CASSQALASGANVLTF	TGCGCCAGCAGCCAAGCCTTGGCATCTGGGGCCAACGTCCTGACTTTC
.	.	TRBV6-5	TRBJ2-7	CASSTGGADYEQYF	TGTGCCAGCAGCACAGGTGGAGCCGACTACGAGCAGTACTTC
few	TRBD2	TRBV11-2	TRBJ2-3	CASSIPASGEGTDTQYF	TGTGCCAGCAGTATCCCAGCTAGCGGGGAAGGAACAGATACGCAGTATTTT
.	.	TRBV6-1	TRBJ2-3	CASGGLNRSTDTQYF	TGTGCCAGCGGGGGACTTAACCGGAGCACAGATACGCAGTATTTT
.	.	TRBV6-6	TRBJ1-2	CASREQGNHYGYTF	TGTGCCAGCAGGGAACAGGGTAACCACTATGGCTACACCTTC
.	.	TRBV7-9	TRBJ1-5	CASSSDNNQPQHF	TGTGCCAGCAGCTCAGACAACAATCAGCCCCAGCATTTT
.	.	TRBV28	TRBJ2-7	CASSSPPDQVPYEQYF	TGTGCCAGCAGTTCCCCTCCGGATCAGGTACCCTACGAGCAGTACTTC
.	.	TRBV29-1	TRBJ2-6	CSVVQGSGANVLTF	TGCAGCGTTGTACAGGGTTCTGGGGCCAACGTCCTGACTTTC
.	.	TRBV27	TRBJ2-1	CASRGGDGSYNEQFF	TGTGCCAGCAGGGGGGGTGACGGATCCTACAATGAGCAGTTCTTC
.	.	TRBV9	TRBJ2-2	CASSFSSGTGELFF	TGTGCCAGCAGCTTTAGTAGCGGAACCGGGGAGCTGTTTTTT
.	.	TRBV6-1	TRBJ2-3	CASSDSTTDTQYF	TGTGCCAGCTCGGACAGCACCACAGATACGCAGTATTTT
.	.	TRBV5-1	TRBJ2-6	CASSRALDSGANVLTF	TGCGCCAGCAGCAGAGCCCTTGACTCTGGGGCCAACGTCCTGACTTTC
.	.	TRBV6-6	TRBJ1-2	CASSPQVSDYGYTF	TGTGCCAGCAGCCCACAGGTCTCGGACTATGGCTACACCTTC
.	.	TRBV6-6	TRBJ2-7	CASSSGGYEQYF	TGTGCCAGCAGTTCAGGAGGCTACGAGCAGTACTTC
few	TRBD2	TRBV10-2	TRBJ2-5	CASSESTSGTTGTQYF	TGCGCCAGCAGTGAGTCAACTAGCGGGACCACTGGGACCCAGTACTTC
few	TRBD2	TRBV30	TRBJ2-7	CAWSGLAGEGPAEQYF	TGTGCCTGGAGCGGGCTAGCGGGAGAAGGCCCGGCCGAGCAGTACTTC
.	.	TRBV19	TRBJ1-4	CASSRTGTDINEKLFF	TGTGCCAGTAGTAGGACCGGGACTGACATTAATGAAAAACTGTTTTTT
.	.	TRBV29-1	TRBJ1-1	CSVSGGEAFF	TGCAGCGTTAGCGGGGGTGAAGCTTTCTTT
once	TRBD1	TRBV7-6	TRBJ2-7	CASSPTGNEQYF	TGTGCCAGCAGCCCGACAGGGAACGAGCAGTACTTC
.	.	TRBV9	TRBJ1-1	CASSVGPGTYTEAFF	TGTGCCAGCAGCGTTGGCCCGGGTACCTACACTGAAGCTTTCTTT
.	.	TRBV10-2	TRBJ1-5	CASSERSVGVDQPQHF	TGCGCCAGCAGTGAGCGATCCGTGGGAGTGGATCAGCCCCAGCATTTT
.	.	TRBV5-6	TRBJ2-5	CASSLVQGQETQYF	TGTGCCAGCAGCTTGGTTCAGGGTCAAGAGACCCAGTACTTC
.	.	TRBV7-2	TRBJ2-7	CASSLDVRSYEQYF	TGTGCCAGCAGCTTAGACGTTCGGTCCTACGAGCAGTACTTC